A selection of T cell receptor beta chains follows, all from one sample in a study of blood T cell repertoires in COVID-19. This table comes from immunoSEQ multiplex PCR, and its TCRdb copy is limited to in-frame clones, with some not included. The data show 250,000 to 300,000 clones, around 81% seen once. Sequencing was carried out using peripheral blood. The origin of the receptors is an older woman with active or convalescent COVID-19. Each CDR3 is given with its conserved first and last residue. D genes are given only for firm matches. Size is stated for part of the rows, as once, few or many counts, or as a class when the clone is expanded.

v_gene: TRBV15
d_gene: NA
len: 15
abundance: NA
j_gene: TRBJ1-6
CDR3nt: TGTGCCGCCAGCTGGGGGCAAAACAGGGTCTCACCCCTCCACTTT
CDR3aa: CAASWGQNRVSPLHF

v_gene: TRBV9
d_gene: TRBD1
len: 15
abundance: NA
j_gene: TRBJ2-7
CDR3nt: TGTGCCAGCAGCGTAGGAGGGGACAGGGCTAACGAGCAGTACTTC
CDR3aa: CASSVGGDRANEQYF

v_gene: TRBV19
d_gene: TRBD1
len: 12
abundance: NA
j_gene: TRBJ1-5
CDR3nt: TGTGCCAGTTTACAGGGGGACCGGCCCCAGCATTTT
CDR3aa: CASLQGDRPQHF

v_gene: TRBV10-3
d_gene: TRBD2
len: 14
abundance: NA
j_gene: TRBJ2-7
CDR3nt: TGTGCCATCACGGACCTTCGAGCGGGGTACGAGCAGTACTTC
CDR3aa: CAITDLRAGYEQYF

v_gene: TRBV28
d_gene: NA
len: 16
abundance: once
j_gene: TRBJ1-5
CDR3nt: TGTGCCAGCAGTTTTCTGGCGGGATATAGCAATCAGCCCCAGCATTTT
CDR3aa: CASSFLAGYSNQPQHF

v_gene: TRBV23-1
d_gene: NA
len: 16
abundance: NA
j_gene: TRBJ1-2
CDR3nt: TGCGCCAGCAGTCCACCACCCGGACAGAGTAACTATGGCTACACCTTC
CDR3aa: CASSPPPGQSNYGYTF

v_gene: TRBV19
d_gene: TRBD1
len: 13
abundance: once
j_gene: TRBJ2-3
CDR3nt: TGTGCCAGTAGTGGGACAGTCACAGATACGCAGTATTTT
CDR3aa: CASSGTVTDTQYF

v_gene: TRBV14
d_gene: NA
len: 12
abundance: NA
j_gene: TRBJ2-5
CDR3nt: TGTGCCAGCAGCCAAGGAGGAGAGACCCAGTACTTC
CDR3aa: CASSQGGETQYF

v_gene: TRBV28
d_gene: NA
len: 15
abundance: NA
j_gene: TRBJ1-2
CDR3nt: TGTGCCAGCAGTTTAGAAACAATTAGCATATATGGCTACACCTTC
CDR3aa: CASSLETISIYGYTF

v_gene: TRBV9
d_gene: TRBD2
len: 19
abundance: NA
j_gene: TRBJ2-2
CDR3nt: TGTGCCAGCAGCTCAGAGGGGACTAGCGGGAGTCTAGGGACCGGGGAGCTGTTTTTT
CDR3aa: CASSSEGTSGSLGTGELFF

v_gene: TRBV6-5
d_gene: NA
len: 14
abundance: NA
j_gene: TRBJ2-3
CDR3nt: TGTGCCAGCACCCGTACAGGGTTCACAGATACGCAGTATTTT
CDR3aa: CASTRTGFTDTQYF

v_gene: TRBV14
d_gene: TRBD1
len: 18
abundance: NA
j_gene: TRBJ2-2
CDR3nt: TGTGCCAGCAGCCAAGACCCGACAGGGGCGCTTAACACCGGGGAGCTGTTTTTT
CDR3aa: CASSQDPTGALNTGELFF

v_gene: TRBV7-8
d_gene: NA
len: 12
abundance: few
j_gene: TRBJ2-1
CDR3nt: TGTGCCAGCAGCTTAATGGGGGCATATCAGTTCTTC
CDR3aa: CASSLMGAYQFF

v_gene: TRBV25-1
d_gene: NA
len: 15
abundance: NA
j_gene: TRBJ2-7
CDR3nt: TGTGCCAGCAGTGAGCGGGGCAGCTTATCCTACGAGCAGTACTTC
CDR3aa: CASSERGSLSYEQYF

v_gene: TRBV25-1
d_gene: TRBD1
len: 15
abundance: NA
j_gene: TRBJ1-1
CDR3nt: TGTGCCAGCAGTGATTCAGGGGGCTGGAACACTGAAGCTTTCTTT
CDR3aa: CASSDSGGWNTEAFF

v_gene: TRBV19
d_gene: NA
len: 11
abundance: NA
j_gene: TRBJ2-3
CDR3nt: TGTGCCAGTAGTAGTTCGGGTACGCAGTATTTT
CDR3aa: CASSSSGTQYF

v_gene: TRBV6-4
d_gene: TRBD1
len: 16
abundance: NA
j_gene: TRBJ2-5
CDR3nt: TGTGCCAGCAGAATAGCCGGGACAGGGACAGCAGAGACCCAGTACTTC
CDR3aa: CASRIAGTGTAETQYF

v_gene: TRBV27
d_gene: TRBD1
len: 14
abundance: NA
j_gene: TRBJ1-4
CDR3nt: TGTGCCAGCAGTTTAAGGGACAGTGAGGAAAAACTGTTTTTT
CDR3aa: CASSLRDSEEKLFF

v_gene: TRBV7-8
d_gene: TRBD2
len: 19
abundance: NA
j_gene: TRBJ2-5
CDR3nt: TGTGCCAGCAGCTTCTATCCGGGACTAGGGGGGGGTGCCCAAGAGACCCAGTACTTC
CDR3aa: CASSFYPGLGGGAQETQYF

v_gene: TRBV20-1
d_gene: TRBD1
len: 16
abundance: NA
j_gene: TRBJ2-2
CDR3nt: TGCAGTGCTAGTCCTAGGACAGGGCGGGTGGCCGGGGAGCTGTTTTTT
CDR3aa: CSASPRTGRVAGELFF

v_gene: TRBV20-1
d_gene: NA
len: 13
abundance: NA
j_gene: TRBJ1-1
CDR3nt: TGCAGTGCTAGTCAGGCGAAGAACACTGAAGCTTTCTTT
CDR3aa: CSASQAKNTEAFF

v_gene: TRBV10-3
d_gene: TRBD1
len: 15
abundance: few
j_gene: TRBJ2-1
CDR3nt: TGTGCCATCAGTATGGGACAGGGAGGGTACTATGAGCAGTTCTTC
CDR3aa: CAISMGQGGYYEQFF

v_gene: TRBV6-5
d_gene: NA
len: 16
abundance: few
j_gene: TRBJ2-1
CDR3nt: TGTGCCAGCAGTTACATGTACGGGGGCTCCTACAATGAGCAGTTCTTC
CDR3aa: CASSYMYGGSYNEQFF

v_gene: TRBV5-1
d_gene: TRBD2
len: 17
abundance: NA
j_gene: TRBJ2-3
CDR3nt: TGCGCCAGCAGTACGGGACTAGCGGGGGTTGGGACAGATACGCAGTATTTT
CDR3aa: CASSTGLAGVGTDTQYF

v_gene: TRBV27
d_gene: NA
len: 16
abundance: NA
j_gene: TRBJ1-6
CDR3nt: TGTGCCAGCGGCCTTTATTGGACAGCGTATAATTCACCCCTCCACTTT
CDR3aa: CASGLYWTAYNSPLHF

v_gene: TRBV7-2
d_gene: TRBD2
len: 14
abundance: NA
j_gene: TRBJ2-1
CDR3nt: TGTGCCACAAGAGCGGGGTCCGCCTACAATGAGCAGTTCTTC
CDR3aa: CATRAGSAYNEQFF

v_gene: TRBV4-3
d_gene: NA
len: 15
abundance: NA
j_gene: TRBJ2-1
CDR3nt: TGCGCCAGCAGCCAAGGGACTCCTTACTACAATGAGCAGTTCTTC
CDR3aa: CASSQGTPYYNEQFF

v_gene: TRBV7-2
d_gene: TRBD1
len: 14
abundance: NA
j_gene: TRBJ2-1
CDR3nt: TGTGCCAGCAGCTTCTTGGACAGGGTGGATGAGCAGTTCTTC
CDR3aa: CASSFLDRVDEQFF

v_gene: TRBV7-2
d_gene: NA
len: 15
abundance: NA
j_gene: TRBJ1-2
CDR3nt: TGTGCCAGCAGCTTAGACCCAGGGGCTAACTATGGCTACACCTTC
CDR3aa: CASSLDPGANYGYTF

v_gene: TRBV24-1
d_gene: TRBD1
len: 18
abundance: few
j_gene: TRBJ1-3
CDR3nt: TGTGCCACCAGTGACCTTGGACAGGGAAGGCTCTCTGGAAACACCATATATTTT
CDR3aa: CATSDLGQGRLSGNTIYF

v_gene: TRBV6-5
d_gene: NA
len: 14
abundance: NA
j_gene: TRBJ2-2
CDR3nt: TGTGCCAGCAGGCCGACAGGCCACACCGGGGAGCTGTTTTTT
CDR3aa: CASRPTGHTGELFF

v_gene: TRBV7-9
d_gene: NA
len: 12
abundance: NA
j_gene: TRBJ2-7
CDR3nt: TGTGCCAGCAGCAACCAGGGGACGGGGCATTACTTC
CDR3aa: CASSNQGTGHYF

v_gene: TRBV30
d_gene: NA
len: 14
abundance: NA
j_gene: TRBJ1-1
CDR3nt: TGTGCCTGGACCCGCATGCCTATGAACACTGAAGCTTTCTTT
CDR3aa: CAWTRMPMNTEAFF

v_gene: TRBV29-1
d_gene: TRBD1
len: 13
abundance: NA
j_gene: TRBJ1-1
CDR3nt: TGCAGCGTTAGGACAGGGGAAAACACTGAAGCTTTCTTT
CDR3aa: CSVRTGENTEAFF

v_gene: TRBV18
d_gene: TRBD1
len: 14
abundance: once
j_gene: TRBJ2-3
CDR3nt: TGTGCCAGCTCACGGGACAGGGCAACAGATACGCAGTATTTT
CDR3aa: CASSRDRATDTQYF

v_gene: TRBV20-1
d_gene: TRBD2
len: 16
abundance: NA
j_gene: TRBJ2-4
CDR3nt: TGCAGTGCTAGTGATTCCGGGACTAGCGGGGCAAACATTCAGTACTTC
CDR3aa: CSASDSGTSGANIQYF

v_gene: TRBV12-3/TRBV12-4
d_gene: NA
len: 13
abundance: NA
j_gene: TRBJ1-2
CDR3nt: TGTGCCAGCAGTCCCCTTCGGGGAGATGGCTACACCTTC
CDR3aa: CASSPLRGDGYTF

v_gene: TRBV20-1
d_gene: NA
len: 15
abundance: many
j_gene: TRBJ2-3
CDR3nt: TGCAGTGCTAGTCCGGGGACTGGGGGTCCAGATACGCAGTATTTT
CDR3aa: CSASPGTGGPDTQYF

v_gene: TRBV6-1
d_gene: TRBD1
len: 16
abundance: NA
j_gene: TRBJ2-7
CDR3nt: TGTGCCAGCAGTGACGCCCGGACAGGGTTTCCCTACGAGCAGTACTTC
CDR3aa: CASSDARTGFPYEQYF

v_gene: TRBV6-2/TRBV6-3
d_gene: TRBD1
len: 16
abundance: NA
j_gene: TRBJ2-3
CDR3nt: TGTGCCAGCAGTTATTCTACAGGGGGTGGTACAGATACGCAGTATTTT
CDR3aa: CASSYSTGGGTDTQYF

v_gene: TRBV7-9
d_gene: TRBD2
len: 18
abundance: NA
j_gene: TRBJ2-2
CDR3nt: TGTGCCAGCAGCTTAGTGATGTTTAGCGGGCCCTACACCGGGGAGCTGTTTTTT
CDR3aa: CASSLVMFSGPYTGELFF

v_gene: TRBV7-9
d_gene: TRBD1
len: 12
abundance: NA
j_gene: TRBJ1-6
CDR3nt: TGTGCCAGCAACCTTTTCGGGACAGCCCTCCACTTT
CDR3aa: CASNLFGTALHF

v_gene: TRBV5-1
d_gene: TRBD1
len: 15
abundance: NA
j_gene: TRBJ1-2
CDR3nt: TGCGCCAGCAGCTCGGACGGGACAGGGGCACGGGGCTACACCTTC
CDR3aa: CASSSDGTGARGYTF

v_gene: TRBV7-8
d_gene: NA
len: 15
abundance: NA
j_gene: TRBJ2-7
CDR3nt: TGTGCCAGCAGCGGACGAGCGTCGGGATCCTACGAGCAGTACTTC
CDR3aa: CASSGRASGSYEQYF

v_gene: TRBV5-1
d_gene: TRBD2
len: 17
abundance: NA
j_gene: TRBJ2-7
CDR3nt: TGCGCCAGCAGCTTGGCTCTAGCGGCCACGAGCTCCTACGAGCAGTACTTC
CDR3aa: CASSLALAATSSYEQYF

v_gene: TRBV10-3
d_gene: TRBD2
len: 15
abundance: once
j_gene: TRBJ2-7
CDR3nt: TGTGCCATCAGTGGGAGTAGCGGGGCATACTACGAGCAGTACTTC
CDR3aa: CAISGSSGAYYEQYF

v_gene: TRBV19
d_gene: NA
len: 15
abundance: NA
j_gene: TRBJ1-6
CDR3nt: TGTGCCAGTAGTATGGGAGCTGGCTATAATTCACCCCTCCACTTT
CDR3aa: CASSMGAGYNSPLHF

v_gene: TRBV5-1
d_gene: TRBD2
len: 18
abundance: once
j_gene: TRBJ2-3
CDR3nt: TGCGCCAGCAGCCAACCACCGTCTCCGGGACTAGTGAGAGATACGCAGTATTTT
CDR3aa: CASSQPPSPGLVRDTQYF

v_gene: TRBV7-2
d_gene: NA
len: 14
abundance: NA
j_gene: TRBJ2-5
CDR3nt: TGTGCCAGCAGCCCCGGGGTAGCCCGGGAGACCCAGTACTTC
CDR3aa: CASSPGVARETQYF

v_gene: TRBV4-1
d_gene: NA
len: 20
abundance: NA
j_gene: TRBJ1-5
CDR3nt: TGCGCCAGCAGCCCGAACCGGGACCGGACGGCGGGAGTAAGCAATCAGCCCCAGCATTTT
CDR3aa: CASSPNRDRTAGVSNQPQHF

v_gene: TRBV5-6
d_gene: NA
len: 13
abundance: NA
j_gene: TRBJ2-3
CDR3nt: TGTGCCAGCAGCCGAGGCACAGGGAGCTCGCAGTATTTT
CDR3aa: CASSRGTGSSQYF

v_gene: TRBV6-2/TRBV6-3
d_gene: TRBD1
len: 14
abundance: NA
j_gene: TRBJ2-1
CDR3nt: TGTGCCAGCAGCGAGACGACAGGGAAAAATGAGCAGTTCTTC
CDR3aa: CASSETTGKNEQFF

v_gene: TRBV5-1
d_gene: TRBD2
len: 14
abundance: few
j_gene: TRBJ2-1
CDR3nt: TGCGCCAGCACCTCTAGCGGGGGGGCCGGGGAGCAGTTCTTC
CDR3aa: CASTSSGGAGEQFF

v_gene: TRBV7-2
d_gene: NA
len: 15
abundance: NA
j_gene: TRBJ2-1
CDR3nt: TGTGCCAGCAGCTCCCCAGGTCGTTTGGACAATGAGCAGTTCTTC
CDR3aa: CASSSPGRLDNEQFF

v_gene: TRBV2
d_gene: TRBD1
len: 13
abundance: NA
j_gene: TRBJ2-7
CDR3nt: TGTGCCAGCAAGGGGACAGCCGGCTACGAGCAGTACTTC
CDR3aa: CASKGTAGYEQYF